The 8 T cell receptor beta chains below come from one sample, sequenced in a study of OX40 agonist ivuxolimab in advanced cancers. Profiled with immunoSEQ multiplex PCR; TCRdb holds only in-frame clones, not every one. The sample includes 71,000 or so clones, more than 75% of them seen just once. Sequencing was performed on CD4+ or CD8+ T cells sorted from blood, taken in a trial of the OX40 agonist ivuxolimab. The source is an adult with an advanced solid tumor such as melanoma, head and neck, liver or kidney cancer.

This clone has only a few counts. V and J are TRBV11-2 and TRBJ2-1; 7 nucleotides agree with TRBD2. J gave up 5 bases and V 5 bases, and 9 bases lay outside the gene matches. CDR1 SGHAT and CDR2 FQNNGV come from the germline V gene. This CDR3 has 15 amino acids. CDR3 loop: CASSPGASGNNEQFF. CDR3 in DNA: TGTGCCAGCAGCCCCGGGGCTAGCGGAAACAATGAGCAGTTCTTC.

V and J are TRBV19 and TRBJ1-3; D gene ambiguous. This CDR3 has 14 amino acids. In germline, CDR1 is LNHDA, CDR2 SQIVND (reference sequence). V lost 3 bases to trimming and J lost 3 bases, with 9 bases between them. The CDR3, as DNA: TGTGCCAGTAGTATCGGCGACGGTGGAAACACCATATATTTT. It translates to CASSIGDGGNTIYF.

The chain couples TRBV28 to TRBJ1-2; D unresolved. The CDR3 contains 12 residues. The V gene's germline CDR1 is MDHEN and CDR2 SYDVKM. Trimming took 7 bases from V and 4 from J, leaving 10 bases between them. CDR3 in amino acids: CASTPRIYGYTF. CDR3 coding DNA: TGTGCCAGCACCCCGAGGATCTATGGCTACACCTTC.

This clone was counted a few times. At one end, the junction sequence differs from germline, possibly due to a read error. The rearrangement joins TRBV6-1 to TRBJ2-7; possible D gene TRBD2, 6 bases. This CDR3 region has 15 residues. Germline V gives CDR1 MNHNS, CDR2 SASEGT. CDR3 nucleotide sequence: TGTGCCAGCAGTGAATATGGGGGGAGGACCTTTGACCTGCCCTTC. Amino acids: CASSEYGGRTFDLPF.

This chain connects TRBV11-2 to TRBJ2-1; D is possibly TRBD2 (6 bases). The CDR3 loop spans 15 amino acids. The germline gives CDR1 SGHAT, CDR2 FQNNGV. Deletions cut 5 bases from V and 7 bases from J, with 18 bases between. The CDR3, as DNA: TGTGCCAGCAGCATACCGGCAGGTCGGGGGAATGAGCAGTTCTTC. It is translated as CASSIPAGRGNEQFF. Looking up the rest from reference TRBV11-2 and TRBJ2-1 gives the full variable domain: EAGVAQSPRYKIIEKRQSVAFWCNPISGHATLYWYQQILGQGPKLLIQFQNNGVVDDSQLPKDRFSAERLKGVDSTLKIQPAKLEDSAVYLCASSIPAGRGNEQFFGPGTRLTVL.

The V and J genes are TRBV30 and TRBJ1-5; D not certain. This CDR3 comprises 14 residues. V gave up 0 bases and J gave up 4 bases, with 10 bases separating them. Germline values: CDR1 GTSNPN, CDR2 SVGIG (reference sequence). The DNA of the CDR3 is TGTGCCTGGAGTGTACTACACGCGAATCAGCCCCAGCATTTT. Residues: CAWSVLHANQPQHF.

This clone has just a few counts. This chain links TRBV29-1 with TRBJ2-2; a weak D match, TRBD1 (6 bases). This CDR3 spans 13 amino acids. Trimming took off 7 bases at V and 1 base at J, with 10 bases between the two ends. The germline CDR1 and CDR2 sequences are SQVTM and ANQGSEA. CDR3 DNA: TGCAGCGGGCTACAGGGGAACACCGGGGAGCTGTTTTTT. Its protein is CSGLQGNTGELFF.

This clone came up a few times. The gene calls are TRBV4-1 and TRBJ2-1; D is perhaps TRBD2 (5 bases). Germline loops: CDR1 MGHRA, CDR2 YSYEKL. The CDR3 is 16 amino acids. Trimming stripped 4 bases from V and 6 bases from J, with 19 bases between. For the CDR3, the DNA is TGCGCCAGCAGCCCAGAACTAGGCTCGTTTCGCAATGAGCAGTTCTTC. It translates to CASSPELGSFRNEQFF.